The rows below give T cell receptor beta chains drawn from one sample of a study of response to subunit inactivated influenza vaccine. TCRdb independently ran MiXCR on the RT-PCR reads; one entry per CDR3 protein. In the table there are more than 450,000 distinct CDR3 sequences, approximately 10% of which are singletons. These data were also filed under a second study, of T cells expressing NK-cell markers.

The sample here was PBMCs from blood, taken on the day of vaccination. Receptor source: a man aged 45 to 65 who received an inactivated influenza vaccine. CDR3s leave out the opening cysteine and the closing phenylalanine or tryptophan. Fields, in order: CDR3 length, V gene, clone size, CDR3 protein. Clone size is given for some rows only: seen once, a few or many times, or a class if the clone is expanded.

len: 13
v_gene: TRBV11-2
abundance: few
CDR3aa: ASRPLRRRNNEQF

len: 15
v_gene: TRBV20-1
abundance: -
CDR3aa: SAPSSSGRGSTDTQY

len: 12
v_gene: TRBV4-1
abundance: -
CDR3aa: ASSHQTATDTQY

len: 13
v_gene: TRBV23-1
abundance: -
CDR3aa: ASSQSGISTDTQY

len: 14
v_gene: TRBV20-1
abundance: -
CDR3aa: SAHLTSGMRTGELF

len: 13
v_gene: TRBV7-9
abundance: -
CDR3aa: ASSPLGGAETEAF

len: 14
v_gene: TRBV7-8
abundance: few
CDR3aa: ASSLGGTVSNQPQH

len: 10
v_gene: TRBV24-1
abundance: -
CDR3aa: ATSDVGEEQF

len: 10
v_gene: TRBV20-1
abundance: few
CDR3aa: SARVQPDGYT

len: 16
v_gene: TRBV5-1
abundance: -
CDR3aa: ASSQSTGFGVQDYGYT

len: 12
v_gene: TRBV20-1
abundance: many
CDR3aa: SARLAGGTYEQY